This TCR beta chain was sequenced during a study of identical twins. CDR3 length equals 14 residues. With 6 bases removed from V and 3 bases from J, the gap between germline ends came to 14 bases. Using its own MiXCR run on the 5' RACE reads, TCRdb lists one record per CDR3 protein. The data contain a few hundred thousand distinct CDR3 sequences, more than 9% of them singletons. This clonotype was seen many times. Another study also made use of these data, one on yellow fever vaccine responses in identical twins.

This receptor was obtained from a woman aged 18-35 years in good health. The chain combines TRBV12-3 or TRBV12-4 with TRBJ2-5; the D gene is possibly TRBD1 (5 bases). Sequenced input: PBMCs. CDR3 sequence (DNA): TGTGCCAGCAGCAATGCAGGGTCGGAAGAGACCCAGTACTTC. Its protein product is CASSNAGSEETQYF.